A single sample gave rise to the 30 T cell receptor beta chains below, sequenced in a study of blood T cell repertoires in COVID-19. Here immunoSEQ multiplex PCR was the method, and the copy in TCRdb shows in-frame clones only, minus some. Seen here are about 240,000 clones, around 85% observed once, and the top ten hold 3% to 4%. The sequencing sample was made of PBMCs or T cells enriched from blood (not recorded which). All receptors come from a woman aged 40 to 50 with acute COVID-19.

This chain links TRBV7-6 with TRBJ2-1; possible D gene TRBD1, 5 bases. The germline V gene encodes CDR1 SGHVS and CDR2 FNYEAQ. V was trimmed by 1 base and J by 0 bases, leaving 16 bases between them. The CDR3 runs to 18 residues. This CDR3 reads CASSLVRAALSSYNEQFF. CDR3 nucleotide sequence: TGTGCCAGCAGCTTAGTCAGGGCGGCCTTGAGCTCCTACAATGAGCAGTTCTTC.

The chain links TRBV10-3 to TRBJ1-1; D might be TRBD1 (5 bases). The V gene lost 11 bases and the J gene lost 2 bases, with 12 bases spanning the gap. Looked up from germline, CDR1 is ENHRY and CDR2 is SYGVKD. The CDR3 runs 12 residues. The CDR3 loop is CAVGHLNTEAFF. The DNA of the CDR3 is TGTGCCGTCGGACACCTAAACACTGAAGCTTTCTTT.

In this sample, this clone turned up a few times. Its ends do not fully match the called genes, so a read error is possible. The chain links TRBV5-6 to TRBJ2-1, with 13 bases fitting TRBD2. The CDR3 has 18 amino acids. CDR1 and CDR2 from the germline V gene are SGHDT and YYEEEE. In DNA form, the CDR3 reads TGTGCCCGCAGCGGGGGGGGACTAGCGGGAAATACCTACAATGAGCAGTTCTTC. This translates into CARSGGGLAGNTYNEQFF. Together with reference TRBV5-6 and TRBJ2-1, the CDR3 gives the full variable domain: DAGVTQSPTHLIKTRGQQVTLRCSPKSGHDTVSWYQQALGQGPQFIFQYYEEEERQRGNFPDRFSGHQFPNYSSELNVNALLLGDSALYLCARSGGGLAGNTYNEQFFGPGTRLTVL.

This chain links TRBV7-3 with TRBJ2-7; 8 bases agree with TRBD1. CDR1 is SGHTA and CDR2 is FQGTGA in the germline V gene. V shed 5 bases, J shed 5 bases, and the junction held 11 bases outside the gene matches. There are 15 residues in the CDR3. The chain's CDR3 is CASSRAGGALDEQYF. The CDR3 nucleotides read TGTGCCAGCAGCCGAGCAGGGGGCGCATTGGACGAGCAGTACTTC.

The chain combines TRBV5-8 with TRBJ1-4; the match to TRBD1 covers 9 bases. With V trimmed by 0 bases and J by 7 bases, 19 bases remained unmatched. The CDR3 covers 20 residues. The V gene's germline CDR1 is SGHTS and CDR2 YDEGEE. The CDR3 here is CASSLVASGTGPSWGEKLFF. The CDR3 coding sequence is TGTGCCAGCAGCTTGGTGGCTTCCGGGACAGGGCCCTCCTGGGGTGAAAAACTGTTTTTT.

V gene TRBV5-1 combines with J gene TRBJ1-6; tentative D call: TRBD1 (6 bases). The CDR3 sequence is 14 residues long. V dropped 1 base and J dropped 7 bases, with 9 bases sitting between them. The germline V gene encodes CDR1 SGHRS and CDR2 YFSETQ. CDR3: CASSLSGENSPLHF. The DNA of the CDR3 is TGCGCCAGCAGCTTGTCAGGGGAGAATTCACCCCTCCACTTT.

The genes are TRBV5-6 and TRBJ1-5; D may be TRBD1 (5 bases). V shed 4 bases and J shed 2 bases, with 13 bases lying between them. The germline V gene has CDR1 SGHDT and CDR2 YYEEEE. The length of the CDR3 is 15 residues. The CDR3 spells CASSITGQGNQPQHF. CDR3 DNA sequence: TGTGCCAGCAGCATAACCGGACAAGGCAATCAGCCCCAGCATTTT.

The chain combines TRBV14 with TRBJ2-7, with 7 bases fitting TRBD2. CDR1 and CDR2 (germline): SGHDN, FVKESK. V shed 4 bases and J 1 base; nucleotides not matched to a gene: 10. CDR3 length equals 16 residues. Here the CDR3 reads CASSPTIGRNSYEQYF. As DNA, the CDR3 is TGTGCCAGCAGCCCTACGATCGGGAGGAATTCCTACGAGCAGTACTTC.

This clone was picked up one time. V is TRBV19 and J is TRBJ1-2; TRBD1 matches 8 bases. The CDR3 has 15 amino acids. The V gene end was trimmed by 5 bases and the J gene end by 2 bases; junction bases not matched to a gene: 7. CDR1 is LNHDA, CDR2 SQIVND, per germline (reference sequence). Here the CDR3 DNA reads TGTGCCAGTAGTGGCCGACAGGGGAAAAACTATGGCTACACCTTC. Its translation: CASSGRQGKNYGYTF.

The rearrangement links TRBV29-1 to TRBJ1-1; no reliable D call. Per germline, CDR1 SQVTM and CDR2 ANQGSEA. V gave up 4 bases and J gave up 2 bases, with 5 bases separating them. The CDR3 contains 11 residues. The CDR3 DNA sequence: TGCAGCGTTGTTCTTAACACTGAAGCTTTCTTT. This encodes CSVVLNTEAFF.

In DNA, the CDR3 is TGCGCCAGCAGCCAAGGGACTAGCGGGAGTATACATGAGCAGTTCTTC. Amino acids: CASSQGTSGSIHEQFF. This sequence joins TRBV4-1 and TRBJ2-1, with TRBD2 matching over 13 bases. The CDR3 has 16 amino acids. V shed 1 base, J shed 8 bases, and the junction held 5 bases outside the gene matches. Germline V gene sequence: CDR1 MGHRA, CDR2 YSYEKL.

This chain uses TRBV5-4 with TRBJ2-7, with a tentative D call TRBD1 (6 bases). Trimming removed 4 bases at V and 0 bases at J, with 11 bases between. CDR1 SGHNT and CDR2 YYREEE come from the germline V gene (reference sequence). The CDR3 is made up of 14 amino acids. The CDR3 reads CASSGNRDSYEQYF. DNA for the CDR3: TGTGCCAGCAGCGGAAACAGGGACTCCTACGAGCAGTACTTC.

This chain connects TRBV3-1 (or the pseudogene TRBV3-2) to TRBJ2-1, with TRBD1 identical over 7 bases. Looked up from germline, CDR1 is LGHDT and CDR2 is YNNKEL (reference sequence). This CDR3 spans 16 amino acids. Trimming at V came to 4 bases and at J to 6 bases, leaving 12 bases not matched to a gene. CDR3 nucleotides: TGTGCCAGCAGCCCCCGGGACAGCGTAGCCACCAATGAGCAGTTCTTC. This codes for CASSPRDSVATNEQFF.

The chain is built from TRBV19 and TRBJ2-4, with TRBD2 as a possible D gene (5 bases). Germline V CDR1 and CDR2: LNHDA, SQIVND (reference sequence). V lost 0 bases and J 1 base, leaving 13 bases between the germline ends. The CDR3 extends over 17 amino acids. CDR3 DNA sequence: TGTGCCAGTAGTATAGATGATGCAGGCGGGGCCAAAAACATTCAGTACTTC. Protein: CASSIDDAGGAKNIQYF.

This clone was seen a handful of times. The chain combines TRBV11-2 with TRBJ1-6; D may be TRBD1 (6 bases). There are 14 residues in the CDR3. Trimming stripped 6 bases from V and 4 bases from J, with 10 bases between. Germline V gene lookup returns CDR1 SGHAT and CDR2 FQNNGV. The CDR3 bases are TGTGCCAGCAGGAAACAGGGTTATAATTCACCCCTCCACTTT. This gives the protein CASRKQGYNSPLHF.

The rearrangement uses TRBV18 and TRBJ2-1, with 7 positions matching TRBD1. Trimming removed 4 bases from V and 5 bases from J; junction bases left unmatched: 2. The CDR3 extends over 13 amino acids. The germline V gene has CDR1 KGHSH and CDR2 LQKENI. The CDR3 nucleotides are TGTGCCAGCTCACAACAGGGGAACAATGAGCAGTTCTTC. Translating gives CASSQQGNNEQFF.

The V gene is TRBV6-2 or TRBV6-3, the J gene TRBJ2-1; tentative D call: TRBD1 (6 bases). This CDR3 has 15 residues. With 2 bases removed from V and 3 bases from J, the gap between germline ends came to 11 bases. CDR1 is MNHEY, CDR2 SVGEGT, per germline. Written as DNA, the CDR3 is TGTGCCAGCAGTTACACGGTAGGGGGCTACAATGAGCAGTTCTTC. Translated: CASSYTVGGYNEQFF.

The chain employs TRBV29-1 and TRBJ1-2; no reliable D call. Germline CDR1 and CDR2: SQVTM and ANQGSEA. This CDR3 region has 11 residues. Between the trimmed V and J ends, which lost 3 bases and 8 bases, there was a span of 10 bases. In DNA, the CDR3 is TGCAGCGTTGAGCGATCAGGCGGCTACACCTTC. Residues: CSVERSGGYTF.

In regard to this clone: At the DNA level, this CDR3 is encoded by other sequences in the same sample as well. The rearrangement uses TRBV3-1 (or the pseudogene TRBV3-2) and TRBJ1-6; D ambiguous. Germline loops: CDR1 LGHDT, CDR2 YNNKEL (reference sequence). V was trimmed by 1 base and J by 5 bases, leaving 6 bases between them. The CDR3 consists of 14 residues. The CDR3 sequence is CASSQGTDNSPLHF. The DNA for the CDR3 is TGTGCCAGCAGCCAAGGGACTGATAATTCACCCCTCCACTTT.

The genes are TRBV6-5 and TRBJ2-7, with 7 positions matching TRBD1. Germline trimming cut 6 bases from V and 5 bases from J; bases unmatched to any gene: 13. Germline CDR1 MNHEY, CDR2 SVGAGI. This CDR3 has 15 amino acids. CDR3 in amino acids: CASSGLTGKRNEQYF. CDR3 coding DNA: TGTGCCAGCAGCGGGCTGACAGGGAAAAGGAACGAGCAGTACTTC.

The chain is built from TRBV3-1 (or the pseudogene TRBV3-2) and TRBJ1-3; D is ambiguous. CDR3 size: 15 residues. Deletions cut 0 bases from V and 0 bases from J, with 6 bases between. In germline, CDR1 is LGHDT, CDR2 YNNKEL (reference sequence). The CDR3 protein is CASSQDQFSGNTIYF. Here the CDR3 DNA reads TGTGCCAGCAGCCAAGATCAGTTCTCTGGAAACACCATATATTTT.

J is TRBJ1-2 and V is TRBV6-1, with 9 bases that match TRBD1. V shed 3 bases and J 8 bases; nucleotides not matched to a gene: 10. This CDR3 comprises 15 residues. Germline-derived CDR1 and CDR2 are MNHNS and SASEGT. CDR3 protein: CASSESKGQGWGYTF. CDR3 sequence (DNA): TGTGCCAGCAGTGAGTCCAAGGGACAGGGTTGGGGCTACACCTTC.

The chain links TRBV18 to TRBJ1-1; 10 bases fit TRBD1. The CDR3 contains 15 residues. Germline values: CDR1 KGHSH, CDR2 LQKENI. V shed 5 bases, J shed 3 bases, and the junction held 6 bases outside the gene matches. The CDR3 protein is CASSGDRGKDTEAFF. The CDR3 DNA sequence: TGTGCCAGCTCAGGGGACAGGGGAAAGGACACTGAAGCTTTCTTT.

V and J are TRBV9 and TRBJ1-1; D possibly corresponds to TRBD1 (6 bases). The V gene's germline CDR1 is SGDLS and CDR2 YYNGEE. Between the trimmed V and J ends, which lost 3 bases and 7 bases, there was a span of 16 bases. The CDR3 length is 14 residues. Written as DNA, the CDR3 is TGTGCCAGCAGCGCTGGAAGTCGAGGGGGTGAAGCTTTCTTT. Translated: CASSAGSRGGEAFF.

V gene TRBV7-9 combines with J gene TRBJ1-4; 10 bases map to TRBD1. Germline CDR1 SEHNR, CDR2 FQNEAQ (reference sequence). This CDR3 region has 14 residues. V shed 9 bases and J 7 bases; nucleotides not matched to a gene: 8. CDR3 nucleotide sequence: TGTGCCAGTAGTCTCGGGACAGGGGTTGAAAAACTGTTTTTT. Its translation: CASSLGTGVEKLFF.

The chain recombines TRBV3-1 (or the pseudogene TRBV3-2) with TRBJ1-2; weak D call: TRBD1 (5 bases). V gave up 4 bases and J gave up 0 bases, with 21 bases separating them. Germline values: CDR1 LGHDT, CDR2 YNNKEL (reference sequence). The CDR3 totals 18 residues. CDR3 sequence (DNA): TGTGCCAGCAGCCTCGGAGGGGTGGCAGGAGTTTCTAACTATGGCTACACCTTC. Its protein is CASSLGGVAGVSNYGYTF.

The V gene is TRBV30, the J gene TRBJ1-2, with D possibly matching TRBD1 (5 bases). Germline CDR1 and CDR2: GTSNPN and SVGIG (reference sequence). V was clipped by 0 bases and J by 6 bases, with 17 bases between them. This CDR3 has 15 residues. This CDR3 is CAWSVLSAGSDGYTF. Here the CDR3 DNA reads TGTGCCTGGAGTGTACTTAGTGCAGGGTCGGATGGCTACACCTTC.

The V gene is TRBV3-1 (or the pseudogene TRBV3-2), the J gene TRBJ1-3; no reliable D call. Trimming took off 4 bases at V and 0 bases at J, with 13 bases between the two ends. Germline V CDR1 and CDR2: LGHDT, YNNKEL (reference sequence). The CDR3 has 16 residues. CDR3 coding DNA: TGTGCCAGCAGCCCGATTCACAGTCTCTCTGGAAACACCATATATTTT. This sequence encodes CASSPIHSLSGNTIYF.

V usage is TRBV19 and J usage is TRBJ1-4; a weak D match, TRBD1 (5 bases). V was pared by 9 bases and J by 8 bases, with 16 bases between. The CDR3 is 13 amino acids. CDR1 and CDR2 (germline): LNHDA, SQIVND (reference sequence). The CDR3 protein is CASRLGLREKLFF. The CDR3 nucleotides are TGTGCCAGCAGACTGGGACTTCGGGAAAAACTGTTTTTT.

This chain uses TRBV19 with TRBJ2-2, with 9 bases matching TRBD1. Trimming cost V 7 bases and J 0 bases; bases outside gene matches: 9. The CDR3 has 17 amino acids. Looked up from germline, CDR1 is LNHDA and CDR2 is SQIVND (reference sequence). The CDR3 nucleotides are TGTGCCAGTATCCAACGGACAGGGGAGGCGAACACCGGGGAGCTGTTTTTT. This translates into CASIQRTGEANTGELFF.